This T cell receptor (beta chain) was captured in a study of shared clonotypes between healthy human individuals. In the case of this clone: What it binds is unknown.

Several immunoSEQ plates held equal portions of the genomic DNA taken from each subset. The method was immunoSEQ multiplex PCR; TCRdb's version includes in-frame clones alone and lacks a portion of them. The table includes 2 million to 2.5 million clones, 85% to 95% detected once. Study conclusions and caveats: A handful of donors held approximately 4.6% of naive CD4 clonotypes in common. Sequencing depth was expected to affect clonotype sharing among donors.

This CDR3 spans 17 amino acids. The germline V gene encodes CDR1 SGHRS and CDR2 YFSETQ. V shed 0 bases and J shed 0 bases, with 12 bases lying between them. CD4+ cell separation produced CD45RA+ naive and CD45RA-negative memory subsets. The chain uses TRBV5-1 and TRBJ2-2, with D tentatively TRBD1 (5 bases). Sequencing was carried out using naive CD4+ T cells sorted from blood. As to subset: CD45RA+ positively selected. The receptor was derived from a man between 18 and 29 years old in good health. This chain's CDR3 is CASSLAPGPPNTGELFF. CDR3 coding DNA: TGCGCCAGCAGCTTGGCTCCAGGGCCGCCGAACACCGGGGAGCTGTTTTTT.